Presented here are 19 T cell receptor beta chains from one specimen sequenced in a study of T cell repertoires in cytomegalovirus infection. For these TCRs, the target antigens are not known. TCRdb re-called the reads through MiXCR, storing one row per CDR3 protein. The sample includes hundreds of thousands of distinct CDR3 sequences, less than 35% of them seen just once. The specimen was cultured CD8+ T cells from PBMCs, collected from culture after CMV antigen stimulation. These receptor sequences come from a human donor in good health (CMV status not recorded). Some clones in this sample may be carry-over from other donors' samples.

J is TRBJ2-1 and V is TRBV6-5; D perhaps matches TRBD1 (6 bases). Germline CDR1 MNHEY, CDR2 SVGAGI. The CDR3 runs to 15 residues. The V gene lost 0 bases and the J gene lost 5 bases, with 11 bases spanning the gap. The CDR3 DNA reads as TGTGCCAGCAGTTACTCCGGGACATCTCACAATGAGCAGTTCTTC. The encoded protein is CASSYSGTSHNEQFF.

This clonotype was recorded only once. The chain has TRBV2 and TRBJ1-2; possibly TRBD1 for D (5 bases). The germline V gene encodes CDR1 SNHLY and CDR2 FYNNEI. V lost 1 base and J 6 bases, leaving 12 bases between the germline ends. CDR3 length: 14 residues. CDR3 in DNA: TGTGCCAGCAGTGAAGGGGGTGGGGGAGATGGCTACACCTTC. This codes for CASSEGGGGDGYTF.

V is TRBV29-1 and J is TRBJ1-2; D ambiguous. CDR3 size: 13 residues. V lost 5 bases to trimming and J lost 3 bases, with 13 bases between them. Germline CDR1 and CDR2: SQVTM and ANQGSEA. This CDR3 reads CSVYEGIDYGYTF. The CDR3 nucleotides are TGCAGCGTTTATGAAGGGATAGACTATGGCTACACCTTC.

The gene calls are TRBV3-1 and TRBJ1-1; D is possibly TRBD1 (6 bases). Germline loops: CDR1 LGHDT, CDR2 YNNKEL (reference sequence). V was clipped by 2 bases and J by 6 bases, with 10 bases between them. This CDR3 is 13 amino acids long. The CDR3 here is CASSQTGKPEAFF. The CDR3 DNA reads TGTGCCAGCAGCCAAACAGGGAAACCTGAAGCTTTCTTT.

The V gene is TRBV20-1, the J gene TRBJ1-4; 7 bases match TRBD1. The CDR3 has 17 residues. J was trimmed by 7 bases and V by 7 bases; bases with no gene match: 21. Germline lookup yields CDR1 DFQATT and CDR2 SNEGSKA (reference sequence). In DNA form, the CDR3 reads TGCAGTGTAAAAACACTGGACAGGCGGGCCAGGAGTGAAAAACTGTTTTTT. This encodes CSVKTLDRRARSEKLFF.

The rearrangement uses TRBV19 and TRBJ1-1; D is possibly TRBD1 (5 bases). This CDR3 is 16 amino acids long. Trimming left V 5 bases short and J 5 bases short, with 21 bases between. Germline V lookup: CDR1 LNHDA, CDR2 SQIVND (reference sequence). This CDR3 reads CASSWEPGLLLTEAFF. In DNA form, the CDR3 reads TGTGCCAGTAGTTGGGAACCGGGACTCCTTCTGACTGAAGCTTTCTTT.

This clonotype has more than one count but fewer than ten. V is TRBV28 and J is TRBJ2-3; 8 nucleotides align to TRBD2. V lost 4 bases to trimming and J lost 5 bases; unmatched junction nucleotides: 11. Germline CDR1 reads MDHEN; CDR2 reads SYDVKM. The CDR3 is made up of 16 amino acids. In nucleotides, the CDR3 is TGTGCCAGCAGTTCATTCATAGGACTAGCCAAAGATACGCAGTATTTT. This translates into CASSSFIGLAKDTQYF.

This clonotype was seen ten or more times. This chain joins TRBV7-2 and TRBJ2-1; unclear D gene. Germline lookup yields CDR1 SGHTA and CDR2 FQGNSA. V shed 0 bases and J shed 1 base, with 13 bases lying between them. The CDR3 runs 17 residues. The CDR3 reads CASSLAGSSRSYNEQFF. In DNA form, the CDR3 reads TGTGCCAGCAGCTTAGCTGGGTCCTCTAGGTCCTACAATGAGCAGTTCTTC.

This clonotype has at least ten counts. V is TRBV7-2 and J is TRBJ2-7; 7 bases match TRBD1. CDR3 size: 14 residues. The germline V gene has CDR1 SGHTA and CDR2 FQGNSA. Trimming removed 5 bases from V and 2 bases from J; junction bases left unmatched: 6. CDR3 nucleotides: TGTGCCAGCAGCCCCACCGGGACAGCCTACGAGCAGTACGTC. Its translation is CASSPTGTAYEQYV.

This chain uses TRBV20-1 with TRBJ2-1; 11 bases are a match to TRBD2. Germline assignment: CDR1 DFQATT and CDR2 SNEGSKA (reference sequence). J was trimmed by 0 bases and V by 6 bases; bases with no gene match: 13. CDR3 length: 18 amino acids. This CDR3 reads CSAPGLAGGPSSYNEQFF. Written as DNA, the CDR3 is TGCAGTGCCCCGGGGCTAGCGGGGGGTCCGAGCTCCTACAATGAGCAGTTCTTC.

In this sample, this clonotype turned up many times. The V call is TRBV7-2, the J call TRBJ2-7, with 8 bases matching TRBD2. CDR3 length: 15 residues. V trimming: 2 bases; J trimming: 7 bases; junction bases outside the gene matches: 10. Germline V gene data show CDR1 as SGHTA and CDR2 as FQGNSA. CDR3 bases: TGTGCCAGCAGCTTATTAACGGGGGGGCTGTGGGAGCAGTACTTC. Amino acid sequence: CASSLLTGGLWEQYF.

Here the CDR3 DNA reads TGTGCCAGTAGTTTAACGGCTACCACTAACTATGGCTACACCTTC. Translating it yields CASSLTATTNYGYTF. The chain joins TRBV19 to TRBJ1-2; D not resolved. Germline CDR1 is LNHDA and CDR2 is SQIVND (reference sequence). Trimming removed 5 bases from V and 0 bases from J, with 13 bases in between. The CDR3 extends over 15 amino acids.

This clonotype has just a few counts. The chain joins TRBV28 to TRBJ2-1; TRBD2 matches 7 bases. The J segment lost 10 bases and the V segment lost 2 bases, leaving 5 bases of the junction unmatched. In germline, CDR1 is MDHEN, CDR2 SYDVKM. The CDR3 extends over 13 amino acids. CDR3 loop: CASSLGDYEEQFF. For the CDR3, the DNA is TGTGCCAGCAGTTTAGGGGACTATGAAGAGCAGTTCTTC.

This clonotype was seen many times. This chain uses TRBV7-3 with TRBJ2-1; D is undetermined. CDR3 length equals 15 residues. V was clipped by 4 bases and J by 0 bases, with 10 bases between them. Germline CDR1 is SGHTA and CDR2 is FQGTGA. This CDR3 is CASSSGESSYNEQFF. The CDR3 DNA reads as TGTGCCAGCAGCTCCGGAGAGAGCTCCTACAATGAGCAGTTCTTC.

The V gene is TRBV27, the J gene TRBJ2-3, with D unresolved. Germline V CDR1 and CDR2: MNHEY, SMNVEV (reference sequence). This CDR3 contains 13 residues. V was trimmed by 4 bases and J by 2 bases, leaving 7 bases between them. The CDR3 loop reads CASSSLDTDTQYF. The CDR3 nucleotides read TGTGCCAGCAGTTCCTTAGACACAGATACGCAGTATTTT.

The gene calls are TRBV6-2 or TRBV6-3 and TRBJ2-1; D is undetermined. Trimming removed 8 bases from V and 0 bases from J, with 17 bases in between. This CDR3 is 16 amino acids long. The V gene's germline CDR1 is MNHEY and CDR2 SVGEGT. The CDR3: CASSYGPPGSYNEQFF. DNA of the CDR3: TGTGCCAGCTCTTACGGGCCCCCGGGCTCCTACAATGAGCAGTTCTTC.

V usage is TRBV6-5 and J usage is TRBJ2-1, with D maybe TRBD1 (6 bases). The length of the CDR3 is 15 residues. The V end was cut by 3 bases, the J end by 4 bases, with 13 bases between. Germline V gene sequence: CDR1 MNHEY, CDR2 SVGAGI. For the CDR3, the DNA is TGTGCCAGCAGTTATGAGGACAGCGCTTACAATGAGCAGTTCTTC. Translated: CASSYEDSAYNEQFF.

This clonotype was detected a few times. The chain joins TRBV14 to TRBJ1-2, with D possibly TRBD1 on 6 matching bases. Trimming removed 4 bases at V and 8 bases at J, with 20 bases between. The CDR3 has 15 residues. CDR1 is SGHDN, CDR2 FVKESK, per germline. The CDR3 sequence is CASSRLGAGPIGYTF. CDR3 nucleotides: TGTGCCAGCAGCCGGTTGGGGGCAGGACCTATCGGCTACACCTTC.

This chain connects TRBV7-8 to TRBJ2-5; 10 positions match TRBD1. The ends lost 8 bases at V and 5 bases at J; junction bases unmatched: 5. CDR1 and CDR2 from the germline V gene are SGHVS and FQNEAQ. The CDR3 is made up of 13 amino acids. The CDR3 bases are TGTGCCAGCCGACAGGGGGCGGATGAGACCCAGTACTTC. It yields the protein CASRQGADETQYF.